This TCR beta chain was retrieved from a study of cytomegalovirus exposure and HLA in healthy donors (dated by TCRdb to about 2017). About the full investigation: An earlier analysis of several hundred of the donors reported 276 Gb of sequence data and approximately 120 million unique TCR beta sequences obtained from about 200 million T cells. Rather than using new phenotypic data, the later analysis identified candidate immune exposures from TCR beta sequences and from how often those sequences occurred across donors. Four to six DR-DQ haplotypes were handled as single units for association and clustering, since linkage in the cohort was strong. The study profiled the T cell repertoires of approximately 700 subjects by immunosequencing and related them to cytomegalovirus serostatus. An early release covering 500 to 750 HLA-typed donors comprised about 300 gigabases of sequencing data and around 85 million unique TCR sequences. Genome-wide SNP genotypes for about 65% of the 666 donors were used in a later genetic analysis, which treated that subset as a discovery cohort. The study combined high-throughput TCR immunosequencing, statistical association of individual TCRs with disease status, and machine learning to predict cytomegalovirus infection status. All discovery cohort repertoires had been generated on a single sequencing platform. Alongside the repertoire data, information on donor age, sex, ethnicity and CMV serostatus was compiled. The number of typed donors differed by locus: about 620-640 for A, B, C, DRB1 and DQB1; 500 to 550 for DQA1; 606 for DPA1; and about 450 for DPB1. An earlier analysis of approximately 630 of the donors applied high-throughput TCR beta sequencing to assess whether each TCR beta V gene segment acted as functional or pseudogenic. HLA typing included class I and class II loci at four-digit resolution. In addition to the first cohort of 666 subjects, a separate validation cohort of 130 or so different subjects was used. A later analysis re-examined previously published TCR beta repertoires from roughly 650 donors and added high-resolution HLA genotyping to investigate patterns of TCR occurrence. Among 300 to 500 genotyped donors of the cohort, an average of around 240,000 unique TCR beta nucleotide sequences was sequenced per donor, of which approximately 19% were non-productive. The genetic ancestry cluster associated with self-reported Caucasian donors included 81% of the roughly 400 genotyped donors. The study aimed to test whether signatures of past pathogen exposure could be identified by cataloging public T cell receptors.

The cohort consisted of hundreds of healthy bone marrow donors. At the time of sampling, every cohort member was nominally healthy, though immune exposures that went unrecorded were likely present. The donor tested CMV seronegative, placing the donor among the 350 or so seronegative members of the cohort. Each donor provided a peripheral blood sample, and peripheral blood mononuclear cells were used for TCR beta sequencing. Genomic DNA extraction from the blood cell samples was performed with the Qiagen DNeasy Blood Extraction Kit. Preparation of the library involved the immunoSEQ multiplex PCR assay. For the multiplex PCR, a mixture combining 60 forward primers for TCR Vbeta segments and 13 reverse primers for TCR Jbeta segments was used. A multiplex PCR assay on genomic DNA amplified the CDR3 region of rearranged TCR beta genes. Amplified TCR beta libraries were sequenced as 87-base-pair reads on the Illumina HiSeq System. On the study's bioinformatics: In a later analysis, tens of millions of unique TCR beta chains were counted across the 690 or so repertoires, and roughly 10 million of these chains were shared by at least two donors. To remove PCR and sequencing errors, raw reads were error-corrected and collapsed into unique sequences using a nearest-neighbor algorithm that merged closely related sequences. To assign V, D and J gene segments, CDR3 sequences were aligned to IMGT reference sequences. For a sequence to be retained, a match of at least six nucleotides to both a V gene segment and a J gene segment was required. Rearrangements were called productive when the CDR3 lacked stop codons and stayed in frame with V and J; all others were non-productive. CDR3 was defined according to IMGT convention as the region running from the second conserved V-encoded cysteine to the conserved J-encoded phenylalanine. The earlier analysis of about 620 of the donors excluded sequences that lacked an unambiguous match to a single V gene segment. An earlier analysis of a few hundred of the donors classified V segments as functional when productive rearrangements were above 56.7% and as segregating when the standard deviation between donors was above 5%. A statistical classification framework was built to diagnose cytomegalovirus status from the catalog of TCR beta chain sequences. V and J gene assignment, in a later analysis, came from comparing TCR nucleotide sequences with IMGT/GENE-DB human TR gene sequences. In a later analysis, CDR3 sequences and most-parsimonious VDJ recombination scenarios were assigned using the TCRdist pipeline. A later analysis defined each TCR beta chain by its CDR3 amino acid sequence plus V-gene family, and excluded reads lacking a unique V-gene family. In a later analysis, 500 to 700 highly shared, low-generation-probability nucleotide sequences were removed to address suspected cross-contamination and a sequencing artifact. In a later analysis, a clonal expansion index for each public chain was calculated from normalized within-repertoire ranks of inferred template counts. In a later analysis, generation probabilities were computed with a VDJ recombination model fitted to out-of-frame rearrangements, and the resulting probabilities were checked against IGoR. Hypergeometric tests were used in a later analysis to score TCR-TCR, TCR-HLA and TCR-CMV co-occurrence, with a repertoire-size bias correction applied to the TCR pairs. False discovery rates were estimated in a later analysis by permuting HLA or CMV assignments 20 times. A later analysis grouped co-occurring TCRs with DBSCAN, adding TCRdist sequence similarity when clustering within HLA-allele-positive subsets. Repertoires with fewer than 30,000 or more than 120,000 public chains, plus five repertoires with anomalous nucleotide sharing, were excluded from co-occurrence clustering. TCRdb re-hosts the immuneACCESS table, in-frame sequences only. Its copies lack some clones; in the studies checked, an unresolved V gene accounts for under half of them, and the cause for the rest is not known. Clone size and V and J calls were adopted from that table, with D and trimming inferred from the DNA. The sample table gives about 46,000 clones. Of the sample, roughly 1% falls within the top ten clones.

The junction carries 20 bases between V and J, which are trimmed by 4 bases and 14 bases respectively. In the germline V gene, CDR1 corresponds to MDHEN and CDR2 to SYDVKM. The CDR3 covers 13 residues, taking in both the cysteine and the phenylalanine. The sequence is cut down to CDR3 DNA, 39 bases in frame from base 1. On this clone: It has no known antigen specificity.

Study-wide findings and limitations: According to a later analysis, parvovirus B19, influenza, CMV and Epstein-Barr virus appeared linked to several top co-occurrence clusters. Because HLA typing was unavailable for some donors at each locus, only the typed subset was used in association tests. Most CMV-associated TCR beta chains appeared to be HLA-restricted in a later analysis, and the HLA associations seemed to be driven largely by CMV exposure. Compared with equally common non-associated chains, HLA-associated TCR beta chains in a later analysis were more clonally expanded and had lower generation probabilities. Broadly in line with IMGT annotations, most TCR beta V segments showed up in productive rearrangements about 87% or about 30% of the time in an earlier analysis of approximately 640 of the donors. Most TCR sequences were observed very rarely across donors, whereas some public TCRs were present in many individuals. It was suggested by the authors that the approach could potentially be generalized to other disease states and immunological phenotypes. Linkage disequilibrium might explain the correlated functional status among segregating V segments, but an unknown experimental factor could not be ruled out. Assigning TCR associations to individual alleles was difficult when HLA alleles, especially DR and DQ, strongly co-occurred. Because the 87-base-pair reads could not distinguish some IMGT-functional V segments, including TRBV6-2 and TRBV6-3, those segments were excluded. Roughly uniform sequencing depth across donors was assumed in presence/absence analyses, although this assumption may not hold. A cluster of highly shared sequence variants was judged likely to be a technical artifact of the sequencing pipeline. The only immune exposure information available for the cohort was CMV serostatus. A further reported finding was that TCR beta sequences accurately predicted the HLA-A and HLA-B alleles for most subjects in the first cohort. In vitro tests confirmed that a few of the cytomegalovirus-associated TCR beta chains recognize cytomegalovirus antigens. Only TCR beta chains were sequenced in this cohort, and the absence of alpha or paired-chain data limited detectable features. A later genetic analysis associated a missense DCLRE1C variant with V-gene and J-gene trimming of TCR beta chains, and an independent cohort replicated the association. In both the original and validation cohorts, the classifier was reported to diagnose cytomegalovirus status with high specificity and sensitivity. Over 15 rarely observed V segments, including chromosome 9 orphons, were excluded from the earlier analysis of some 590 of the donors because counts were too low. A later genetic analysis reported fewer N-insertions in productive TCRs among donors in an Asian-associated ancestry cluster than the roughly 700-donor mean. In a later analysis, 15,000 to 20,000 TCR beta sequences were associated with specific HLA alleles at a false discovery rate of 0.05. In a later analysis, the rate of TCR association differed among HLA loci, with DRB1 alleles having the most associated TCRs and HLA-C alleles having the fewest. The study listed 164 TCR beta chains as associated with cytomegalovirus.

The sample consisted of PBMCs. The rearrangement joined TRBV28 to TRBJ1-2; TRBD1 is perhaps the D gene, given 6 matching bases. This sequence was found in a middle-aged woman in good health and CMV-seronegative. The CDR3 reads CASSSTGSPTGTF. The bases are TGTGCCAGCAGTTCGACAGGCTCCCCTACAGGGACCTTC.